Listed here are 30 T cell receptor beta chains from one sample, sequenced in a study of metastatic and nonmetastatic thyroid tumors. Prior to thyroid surgery, none of the patients had received any treatment. TCRdb reanalyzed the PCR reads with MiXCR. The data hold around 35,000 clones, with about a sixth observed a single time. Sequenced: blood. Source of these receptors: a female donor with papillary thyroid cancer or a benign thyroid nodule (not recorded which). Some clones in this sample may be carry-over from other donors' samples.

This clone qualifies as medium-sized. The junction and the germline gene differ at one end; a read error may be behind it. This chain connects TRBV11-2 to TRBJ1-6, with 12 bases fitting TRBD1. CDR3 length: 16 residues. Germline V lookup: CDR1 SGHAT, CDR2 FQNNGV. The CDR3 DNA follows: TGTGCCAGCAGCCTAGATGGGACAGGGGGCACGTCACCCCTCCACTTT. This codes for CASSLDGTGGTSPLHF.

This clone was counted at least ten times. The chain carries TRBV20-1 and TRBJ2-5; weak D call: TRBD2 (5 bases). This CDR3 comprises 15 residues. Germline CDR1 DFQATT, CDR2 SNEGSKA (reference sequence). The germline V and J ends were trimmed by 6 bases and 5 bases, with 22 bases remaining between them. The CDR3 reads CSAQVQLGFLETQYF. In DNA form, the CDR3 reads TGCAGTGCCCAGGTTCAACTAGGATTCTTGGAGACCCAGTACTTC.

This clone showed up many times. The rearrangement links TRBV20-1 to TRBJ2-5; D is unresolved. Trimming left V 1 base short and J 3 bases short, with 15 bases between. The CDR3 is 15 residues long. Looked up from germline, CDR1 is DFQATT and CDR2 is SNEGSKA (reference sequence). The chain's CDR3 is CSARALRPSEETQYF. Here the CDR3 DNA reads TGCAGTGCTAGAGCTCTCCGGCCTTCCGAAGAGACCCAGTACTTC.

This clone has a handful of counts. This rearrangement joins TRBV12-3 or TRBV12-4 to TRBJ2-7; no definite D call. This CDR3 region has 17 residues. Trimming took off 7 bases at V and 3 bases at J, with 25 bases between the two ends. CDR3 loop: CASIFGTPGTVGYEQYF. In DNA form, the CDR3 reads TGTGCCAGCATTTTTGGAACCCCGGGCACCGTAGGCTACGAGCAGTACTTC.

This clone was detected ten times or more. This sequence joins TRBV4-1 and TRBJ2-7; possible D gene TRBD1, 6 bases. V lost 2 bases and J 2 bases, leaving 13 bases between the germline ends. The CDR3 has 15 residues. Germline CDR1 MGHRA, CDR2 YSYEKL. CDR3 nucleotide sequence: TGCGCCAGCAGCCAACCCGGGACAAACACCTACGAGCAGTACTTC. Translation gives CASSQPGTNTYEQYF.

Concerning this clone itself: A single base separates this from a much larger clone, so it may be a read error. The rearrangement joins TRBV5-1 to TRBJ2-2; D unclear. CDR1 and CDR2 from the germline V gene are SGHRS and YFSETQ. V lost 6 bases and J lost 1, with 4 bases in between. This CDR3 is built from 12 residues. The CDR3 region has the DNA TGCGCCAGCATGGAGAACACCGGGGAGCTGTTTTTT. This codes for CASMENTGELFF.

There are a few counts of this clone. The chain recombines TRBV6-1 with TRBJ2-7; 11 bases fit TRBD1. The CDR3 is 15 residues long. V shed 8 bases, J shed 0 bases, and the junction held 6 bases outside the gene matches. Germline CDR1 is MNHNS and CDR2 is SASEGT. CDR3 sequence reads: CASSLGTGGSYEQYF. The CDR3 DNA reads as TGTGCCAGCTCACTGGGGACAGGGGGCTCCTACGAGCAGTACTTC.

This clone was seen ten or more times. This chain connects TRBV2 to TRBJ2-2, with D possibly being TRBD1 or TRBD2 (5 bases each). The CDR3 consists of 15 residues. Looked up from germline, CDR1 is SNHLY and CDR2 is FYNNEI. V lost 10 bases and J lost 1, with 16 bases in between. The CDR3 DNA sequence: TGTGCCACCTTCCCTCCGGGACGGAACACCGGGGAGCTGTTTTTT. Translating gives CATFPPGRNTGELFF. Filled out from reference TRBV2 and TRBJ2-2, the complete variable domain reads EPEVTQTPSHQVTQMGQEVILRCVPISNHLYFYWYRQILGQKVEFLVSFYNNEISEKSEIFDDQFSVERPDGSNFTLKIRSTKLEDSAMYFCATFPPGRNTGELFFGEGSRLTVL.

This chain links TRBV4-2 with TRBJ2-7, with 11 bases fitting TRBD1. Germline CDR1 LGHNA, CDR2 YNFKEQ. The CDR3 spans 14 residues. After removal of 5 bases from V and 5 bases from J, the junction contained 5 bases not matched to a gene. CDR3 coding DNA: TGTGCCAGCAGCAGGGACAGGGGGATGCACGAGCAGTACTTC. It codes for CASSRDRGMHEQYF.

Many counts were recorded for this clone. The rearrangement uses TRBV28 and TRBJ2-1; D is possibly TRBD1 (5 bases). The CDR3 has 15 residues. Deletions cut 3 bases from V and 5 bases from J, with 14 bases between. Germline loops: CDR1 MDHEN, CDR2 SYDVKM. The CDR3 DNA is TGTGCCAGCAGTTTGTACCTAGGGGATGACAATGAGCAGTTCTTC. It codes for CASSLYLGDDNEQFF.

This clone has ten or more counts. The CDR3 reads CSARDRISYTYNEQFF. The CDR3 DNA reads as TGCAGTGCTAGAGATCGGATTAGTTACACCTACAATGAGCAGTTCTTC. This rearrangement joins TRBV20-1 to TRBJ2-1; D is ambiguous. The V end lost 0 bases, the J end lost 2 bases, and 14 bases lay between the germline ends. The CDR3 is made up of 16 amino acids. Germline assignment: CDR1 DFQATT and CDR2 SNEGSKA (reference sequence).

In this sample, this clone turned up many times. This chain links TRBV9 with TRBJ1-2; D is perhaps TRBD1 (5 bases). Between the trimmed V and J ends, which lost 1 base and 5 bases, there was a span of 6 bases. The CDR3 is 12 amino acids. Germline CDR1 SGDLS, CDR2 YYNGEE. CDR3 coding DNA: TGTGCCAGCAGCGTAACAGGTTATGGCTACACCTTC. Translation: CASSVTGYGYTF.

This clone was counted ten times or more. This chain uses TRBV6-1 with TRBJ2-1, with 8 bases that match TRBD2. There are 14 residues in the CDR3. The germline CDR1 and CDR2 sequences are MNHNS and SASEGT. V lost 6 bases and J lost 5; bases outside the gene matches: 6. CDR3 DNA sequence: TGTGCCAGCAGGAGGACTAGCTGGAACAATGAGCAGTTCTTC. Translation: CASRRTSWNNEQFF.

This clone was detected ten times or more. The chain is built from TRBV30 and TRBJ2-7; 11 bases match TRBD2. Germline assignment: CDR1 GTSNPN and CDR2 SVGIG (reference sequence). The CDR3 is made up of 14 amino acids. With 2 bases clipped from V and 3 bases from J, the junction kept 3 bases outside the gene matches. CDR3 residues: CAWSRGTSGYEQYF. CDR3 DNA: TGTGCCTGGAGTCGGGGGACTAGCGGCTACGAGCAGTACTTC.

Many counts were recorded for this clone. This chain connects TRBV7-9 to TRBJ1-4; perhaps TRBD1 as D (5 bases). Per the germline V gene, CDR1 is SEHNR and CDR2 is FQNEAQ (reference sequence). V dropped 6 bases and J dropped 8 bases, with 13 bases sitting between them. The CDR3 spans 13 residues. CDR3 DNA: TGTGCCAGCAGACCTCAGGGTGGCGAAAAACTGTTTTTT. Its translation is CASRPQGGEKLFF.

This clone appeared many times. The chain uses TRBV7-9 and TRBJ2-5; D unclear. The CDR3 covers 15 residues. Deletions cut 2 bases from V and 1 base from J, with 11 bases between. Germline V lookup: CDR1 SEHNR, CDR2 FQNEAQ (reference sequence). CDR3 loop: CASSLTPALQETQYF. CDR3 nucleotide sequence: TGTGCCAGCAGCTTAACCCCGGCTCTCCAAGAGACCCAGTACTTC.

Worth noting for this clone: Possible read error: a much larger clone is one base away. CDR3 sequence reads: CASTLLSGNAISDDQYF. The DNA of the CDR3 is TGTGCCAGCACTCTACTGAGCGGGAACGCGATTTCGGACGATCAGTACTTC. The rearrangement uses TRBV2 and TRBJ2-7, with 7 nucleotides matching TRBD2. The CDR3 sequence is 17 residues long. Germline CDR1 reads SNHLY; CDR2 reads FYNNEI.

Concerning this clone itself: A clone one base away is much larger, so this may be a read error. This chain uses TRBV7-6 with TRBJ1-1; weak D call: TRBD1 (6 bases). The CDR3 has 15 amino acids. Germline lookup yields CDR1 SGHVS and CDR2 FNYEAQ. The CDR3 protein is CASSLALGGPTQAFF. The CDR3 region has the DNA TGTGCCAGCAGCTTAGCGCTTGGGGGGCCCACTCAAGCTTTCTTT.

This clone was detected many times. The V call is TRBV3-1, the J call TRBJ1-1; 9 positions match TRBD1. From germline, CDR1 is LGHDT and CDR2 YNNKEL (reference sequence). J lost 12 bases, V lost 4 bases, and 12 bases had no gene match. The CDR3 runs 14 residues. The CDR3 loop reads CASSLTGRQGGTFF. DNA of the CDR3: TGTGCCAGCAGCCTCACGGGGAGACAGGGGGGGACTTTCTTT.

This clone qualifies as medium-sized. The chain is built from TRBV11-2 and TRBJ1-2; D uncertain. Trimming removed 3 bases at V and 7 bases at J, with 9 bases between. CDR3 size: 12 residues. CDR1 and CDR2 (germline): SGHAT, FQNNGV. CDR3 nucleotide sequence: TGTGCCAGCAGCTTTGGAGAGATTGGCTACACCTTC. Translated, it gives CASSFGEIGYTF.

This clone was picked up many times. The chain employs TRBV5-1 and TRBJ2-7; D unclear. V dropped 4 bases and J dropped 3 bases, with 5 bases sitting between them. Germline CDR1 is SGHRS and CDR2 is YFSETQ. The CDR3 covers 11 residues. This chain's CDR3 is CASSMNYEQYF. In DNA, the CDR3 is TGCGCCAGCAGCATGAACTACGAGCAGTACTTC.

Points on this clone: Relative to the germline gene, one junction end is altered; a read error may explain this. V usage is TRBV20-1 and J usage is TRBJ1-2; the D gene is possibly TRBD1 (6 bases). CDR1 DFQATT and CDR2 SNEGSKA come from the germline V gene (reference sequence). The CDR3 sequence is 14 residues long. DNA for the CDR3: TGCAGTGCTAGCGCGGGACAACTTAACTATGGCTACATCTTC. Residues: CSASAGQLNYGYIF.

This clone was observed many times. The chain carries TRBV5-1 and TRBJ2-2, with 7 nucleotides matching TRBD2. V was pared by 0 bases and J by 7 bases, with 9 bases of the junction left unmatched. This CDR3 has 16 residues. Germline loops: CDR1 SGHRS, CDR2 YFSETQ. This CDR3 is CASSLANGRSNGELFF. Written as DNA, the CDR3 is TGCGCCAGCAGCTTGGCTAACGGGAGGTCGAACGGGGAGCTGTTTTTT.

There are many counts of this clone. The genes are TRBV6-1 and TRBJ2-1, with 7 bases that match TRBD2. The junction had 8 bases not matched to a gene; V was cut back by 6 bases and J by 0 bases. The V gene's germline CDR1 is MNHNS and CDR2 SASEGT. This CDR3 region has 16 residues. CDR3 region: CASRGGVLGSYNEQFF. CDR3 coding DNA: TGTGCCAGCAGGGGGGGGGTACTTGGCTCCTACAATGAGCAGTTCTTC.

There are many counts of this clone. The rearrangement uses TRBV3-1 and TRBJ2-1; D perhaps matches TRBD1 (6 bases). V lost 5 bases, J lost 9 bases, and 20 bases lay in between. Germline values: CDR1 LGHDT, CDR2 YNNKEL (reference sequence). The CDR3 has 15 residues. The CDR3 DNA reads TGTGCCAGCAGCGCACGGGCAGGGGCGAAGAGTGAGCAGTTCTTC. Encoded protein: CASSARAGAKSEQFF.

This clone came up many times. V gene TRBV3-1 combines with J gene TRBJ2-1; perhaps TRBD2 as D (5 bases). Germline V gene data show CDR1 as LGHDT and CDR2 as YNNKEL (reference sequence). This CDR3 comprises 18 residues. V dropped 0 bases and J dropped 8 bases, with 23 bases sitting between them. DNA for the CDR3: TGTGCCAGCAGCCAAGATCTCCCCCGACTACTACCTGGCGATGAGCAGTTCTTC. It encodes CASSQDLPRLLPGDEQFF.

This clone was detected many times. J is TRBJ2-5 and V is TRBV7-3; 14 bases match TRBD2. J was trimmed by 6 bases and V by 5 bases; bases with no gene match: 5. In germline, CDR1 is SGHTA, CDR2 FQGTGA. The CDR3 is 15 residues long. CDR3 sequence reads: CASSEGTSGRQTQYF. As DNA, the CDR3 is TGTGCCAGCAGCGAGGGGACTAGCGGGAGACAGACCCAGTACTTC. The full variable domain, in which reference TRBV7-3 and TRBJ2-5 provide the parts outside the CDR3, is GAGVSQTPSNKVTEKGKYVELRCDPISGHTALYWYRQSLGQGPEFLIYFQGTGAADDSGLPNDRFFAVRPEGSVSTLKIQRTERGDSAVYLCASSEGTSGRQTQYFGPGTRLLVL.

This sequence joins TRBV6-2 or TRBV6-3 and TRBJ2-1; tentative D call: TRBD2 (6 bases). CDR1 and CDR2 (germline): MNHEY, SVGEGT. This CDR3 is built from 15 residues. V was cut by 10 bases and J by 0 bases, with 16 bases left in between. The CDR3 sequence is CAISSVSSSYNEQFF. CDR3 DNA sequence: TGTGCCATCTCTAGCGTGAGCAGCTCCTACAATGAGCAGTTCTTC.

This clone appeared many times. The J gene is TRBJ2-7, the V gene TRBV20-1; a possible D gene is TRBD2 (6 bases). The CDR3 covers 14 residues. Trimming took 0 bases from V and 3 from J, leaving 12 bases between them. The germline V gene encodes CDR1 DFQATT and CDR2 SNEGSKA (reference sequence). The CDR3 DNA reads as TGCAGTGCTAGAGACCAGTTGGAGGGCTACGAGCAGTACTTC. Residues: CSARDQLEGYEQYF.

This clone has just a few counts. Compared with germline, one end of the junction differs, possibly owing to a read error. Different DNA sequences within this sample yield the same CDR3. The chain couples TRBV24-1 to TRBJ2-2; D may be TRBD2 (7 bases). Per germline, CDR1 KGHDR and CDR2 SFDVKD. The CDR3 consists of 16 residues. In DNA form, the CDR3 reads TGTGCCACCATGGGGGGGGGGGCCGGTAGCACCGGCGAGCTGTTTTTT. Protein product: CATMGGGAGSTGELFF.